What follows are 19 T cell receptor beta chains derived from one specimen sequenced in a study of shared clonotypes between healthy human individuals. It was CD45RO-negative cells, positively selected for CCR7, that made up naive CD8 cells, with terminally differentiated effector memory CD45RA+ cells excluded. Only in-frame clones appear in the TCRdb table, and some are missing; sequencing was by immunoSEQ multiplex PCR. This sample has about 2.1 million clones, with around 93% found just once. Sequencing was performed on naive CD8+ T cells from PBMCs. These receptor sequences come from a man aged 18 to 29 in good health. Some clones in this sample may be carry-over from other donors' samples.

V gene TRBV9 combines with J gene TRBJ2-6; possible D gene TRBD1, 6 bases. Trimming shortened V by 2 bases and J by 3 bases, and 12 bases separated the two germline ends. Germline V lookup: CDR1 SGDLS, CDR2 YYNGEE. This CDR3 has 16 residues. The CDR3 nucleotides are TGTGCCAGCAGCGTTACTGGGGGCGGTGGGGCCAACGTCCTGACTTTC. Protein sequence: CASSVTGGGGANVLTF.

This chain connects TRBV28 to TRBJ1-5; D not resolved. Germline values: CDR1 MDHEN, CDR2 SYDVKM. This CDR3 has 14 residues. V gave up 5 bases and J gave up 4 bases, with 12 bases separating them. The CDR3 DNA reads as TGTGCCAGCAGTGTTAGGGCCAAAAATCAGCCCCAGCATTTT. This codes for CASSVRAKNQPQHF.

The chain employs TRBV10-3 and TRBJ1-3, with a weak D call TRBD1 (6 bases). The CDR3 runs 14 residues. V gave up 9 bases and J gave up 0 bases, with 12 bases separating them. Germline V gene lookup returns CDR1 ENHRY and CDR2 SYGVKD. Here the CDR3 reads CAILDRPSGNTIYF. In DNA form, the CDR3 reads TGTGCCATACTAGACAGGCCCTCTGGAAACACCATATATTTT.

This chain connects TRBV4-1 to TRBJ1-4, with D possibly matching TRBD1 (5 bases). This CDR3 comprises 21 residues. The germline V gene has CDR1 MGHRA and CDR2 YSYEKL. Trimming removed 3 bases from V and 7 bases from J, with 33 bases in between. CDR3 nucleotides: TGCGCCAGCAGCCAGCGACAAGGTCCGGGATTGAGGGGAGGAGGTGGTGAAAAACTGTTTTTT. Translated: CASSQRQGPGLRGGGGEKLFF.

As DNA, the CDR3 is TGTGCCAGCAGCTATAGGGACAGGGGGAATATTCTCTATGGCTACACCTTC. Protein sequence: CASSYRDRGNILYGYTF. The chain carries TRBV28 and TRBJ1-2; 11 positions match TRBD1. Germline CDR1 and CDR2: MDHEN and SYDVKM. CDR3 size: 17 residues. J gave up 4 bases and V 6 bases, and 13 bases lay outside the gene matches.

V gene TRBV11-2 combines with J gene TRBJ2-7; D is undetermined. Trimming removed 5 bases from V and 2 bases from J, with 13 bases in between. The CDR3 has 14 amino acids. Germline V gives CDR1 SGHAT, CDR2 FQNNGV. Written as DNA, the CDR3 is TGTGCCAGCAGCCGAATGGTGGGGACCTACGAGCAGTACTTC. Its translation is CASSRMVGTYEQYF.

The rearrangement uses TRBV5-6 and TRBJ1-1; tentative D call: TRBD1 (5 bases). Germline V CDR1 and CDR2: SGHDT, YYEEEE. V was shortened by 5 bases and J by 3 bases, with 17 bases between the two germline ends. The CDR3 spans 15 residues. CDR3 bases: TGTGCCAGCAGGAATCCCGGGGCCCATCACACTGAAGCTTTCTTT. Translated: CASRNPGAHHTEAFF.

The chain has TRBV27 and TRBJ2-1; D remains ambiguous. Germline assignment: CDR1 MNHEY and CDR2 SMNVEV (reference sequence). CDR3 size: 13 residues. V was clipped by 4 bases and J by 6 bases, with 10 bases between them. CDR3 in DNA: TGTGCCAGCAGTTACCGGACCTTCAATGAGCAGTTCTTC. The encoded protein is CASSYRTFNEQFF.

The CDR3 loop reads CASSSLRTASGNTIYF. Written as DNA, the CDR3 is TGTGCCAGCAGCTCCTTGAGGACGGCCTCTGGAAACACCATATATTTT. V and J are TRBV7-8 and TRBJ1-3; D gene unclear. The germline V gene encodes CDR1 SGHVS and CDR2 FQNEAQ. This CDR3 contains 16 residues. V was shortened by 4 bases and J by 0 bases, with 13 bases between the two germline ends.

The CDR3 sequence: CASSDLGRWVNEQFF. DNA for the CDR3: TGTGCCAGCAGTGATTTAGGGAGGTGGGTCAATGAGCAGTTCTTC. V gene TRBV2 combines with J gene TRBJ2-1; TRBD2 might be the D (6 bases). Germline CDR1 reads SNHLY; CDR2 reads FYNNEI. V lost 3 bases and J 6 bases, leaving 15 bases between the germline ends. The length of the CDR3 is 15 residues.

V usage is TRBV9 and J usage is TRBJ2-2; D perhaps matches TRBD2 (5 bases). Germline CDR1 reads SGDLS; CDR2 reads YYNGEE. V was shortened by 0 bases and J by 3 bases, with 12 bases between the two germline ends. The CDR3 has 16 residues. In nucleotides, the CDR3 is TGTGCCAGCAGCGTAGCTCGACGGGGAGACACCGGGGAGCTGTTTTTT. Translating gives CASSVARRGDTGELFF.

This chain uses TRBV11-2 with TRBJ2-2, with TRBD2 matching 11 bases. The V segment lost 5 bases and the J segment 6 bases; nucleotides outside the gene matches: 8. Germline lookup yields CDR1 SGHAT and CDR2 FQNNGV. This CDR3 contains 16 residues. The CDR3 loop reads CASSPGLAEGAGELFF. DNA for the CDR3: TGTGCCAGCAGCCCGGGACTAGCGGAAGGGGCCGGGGAGCTGTTTTTT. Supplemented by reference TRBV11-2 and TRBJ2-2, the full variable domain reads EAGVAQSPRYKIIEKRQSVAFWCNPISGHATLYWYQQILGQGPKLLIQFQNNGVVDDSQLPKDRFSAERLKGVDSTLKIQPAKLEDSAVYLCASSPGLAEGAGELFFGEGSRLTVL.

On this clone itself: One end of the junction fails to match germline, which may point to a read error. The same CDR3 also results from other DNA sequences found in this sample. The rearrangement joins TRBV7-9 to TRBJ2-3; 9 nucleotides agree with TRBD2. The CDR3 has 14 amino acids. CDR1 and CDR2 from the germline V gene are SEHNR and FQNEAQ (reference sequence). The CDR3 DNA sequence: TGTGCCAGCAGCCTAGCGGGACCGGCAGATACGCAGTATTTT. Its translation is CASSLAGPADTQYF. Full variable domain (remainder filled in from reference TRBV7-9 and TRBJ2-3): DTGVSQNPRHKITKRGQNVTFRCDPISEHNRLYWYRQTLGQGPEFLTYFQNEAQLEKSRLLSDRFSAERPKGSFSTLEIQRTEQGDSAMYLCASSLAGPADTQYFGPGTRLTVL.

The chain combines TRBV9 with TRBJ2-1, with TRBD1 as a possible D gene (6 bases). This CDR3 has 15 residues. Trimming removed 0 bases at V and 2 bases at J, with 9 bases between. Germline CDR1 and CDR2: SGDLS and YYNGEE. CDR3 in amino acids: CASSVARTAYNEQFF. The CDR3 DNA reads TGTGCCAGCAGCGTAGCGCGGACAGCCTACAATGAGCAGTTCTTC. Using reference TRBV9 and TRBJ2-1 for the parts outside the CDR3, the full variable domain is DSGVTQTPKHLITATGQRVTLRCSPRSGDLSVYWYQQSLDQGLQFLIQYYNGEERAKGNILERFSAQQFPDLHSELNLSSLELGDSALYFCASSVARTAYNEQFFGPGTRLTVL.

The CDR3 bases are TGTGCCAGCAGCGACAGCGGCACTGGAGTTATGGAGCAGTATTTT. Translation: CASSDSGTGVMEQYF. The V and J genes are TRBV14 and TRBJ2-3; D assignment may be TRBD1 or TRBD2 (5 bases each). The germline CDR1 and CDR2 sequences are SGHDN and FVKESK. V was clipped by 5 bases and J by 11 bases, with 23 bases between them. The length of the CDR3 is 15 residues.

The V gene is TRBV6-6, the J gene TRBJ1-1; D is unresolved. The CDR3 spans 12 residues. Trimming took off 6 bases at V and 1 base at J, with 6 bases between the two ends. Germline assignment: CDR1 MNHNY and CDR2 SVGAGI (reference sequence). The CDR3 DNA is TGTGCCAGCAGACCAGGGAACACTGAAGCTTTCTTT. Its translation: CASRPGNTEAFF.

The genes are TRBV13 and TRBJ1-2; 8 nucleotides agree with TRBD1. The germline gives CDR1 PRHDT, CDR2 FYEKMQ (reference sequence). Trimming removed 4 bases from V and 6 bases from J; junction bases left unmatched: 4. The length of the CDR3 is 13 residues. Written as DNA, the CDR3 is TGTGCCAGCAGCTCCAGGGGGCGCGATGGCTACACCTTC. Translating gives CASSSRGRDGYTF.

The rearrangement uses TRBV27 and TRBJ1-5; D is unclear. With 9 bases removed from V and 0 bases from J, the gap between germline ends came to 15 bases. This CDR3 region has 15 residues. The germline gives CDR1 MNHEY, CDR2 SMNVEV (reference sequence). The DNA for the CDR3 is TGTGCCAGTTGGTCCAGCATTTATAGCAATCAGCCCCAGCATTTT. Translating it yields CASWSSIYSNQPQHF.

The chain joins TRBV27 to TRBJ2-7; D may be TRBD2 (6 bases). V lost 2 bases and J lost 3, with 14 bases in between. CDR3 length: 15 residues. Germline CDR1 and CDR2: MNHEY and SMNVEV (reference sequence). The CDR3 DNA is TGTGCCAGCAGTTTAGGGGCTAGCGCTTACTACGAGCAGTACTTC. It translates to CASSLGASAYYEQYF.